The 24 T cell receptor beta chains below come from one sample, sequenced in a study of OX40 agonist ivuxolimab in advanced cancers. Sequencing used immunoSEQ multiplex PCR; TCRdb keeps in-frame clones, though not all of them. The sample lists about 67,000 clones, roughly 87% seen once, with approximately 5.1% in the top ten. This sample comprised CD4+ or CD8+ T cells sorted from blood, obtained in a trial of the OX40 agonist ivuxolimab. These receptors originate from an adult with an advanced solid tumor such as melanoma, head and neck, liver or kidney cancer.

The CDR3 sequence is CASSSDGLAGTNEQFF. DNA for the CDR3: TGTGCCAGCAGCTCCGATGGACTAGCGGGGACCAATGAGCAGTTCTTC. The gene calls are TRBV7-3 and TRBJ2-1; 12 bases line up with TRBD2. The trim removed 4 bases at V and 6 bases at J, leaving 7 bases unmatched. This CDR3 is 16 amino acids long. The germline gives CDR1 SGHTA, CDR2 FQGTGA. The variable domain in full, completed from reference TRBV7-3 and TRBJ2-1, reads GAGVSQTPSNKVTEKGKYVELRCDPISGHTALYWYRQSLGQGPEFLIYFQGTGAADDSGLPNDRFFAVRPEGSVSTLKIQRTERGDSAVYLCASSSDGLAGTNEQFFGPGTRLTVL.

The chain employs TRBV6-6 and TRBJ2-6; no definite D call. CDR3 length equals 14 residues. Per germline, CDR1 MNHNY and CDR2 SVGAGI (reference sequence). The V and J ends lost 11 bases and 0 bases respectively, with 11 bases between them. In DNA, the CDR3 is TGTGCCCACCGTCCCAGCTCTGGGGCCAACGTCCTGACTTTC. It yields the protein CAHRPSSGANVLTF.

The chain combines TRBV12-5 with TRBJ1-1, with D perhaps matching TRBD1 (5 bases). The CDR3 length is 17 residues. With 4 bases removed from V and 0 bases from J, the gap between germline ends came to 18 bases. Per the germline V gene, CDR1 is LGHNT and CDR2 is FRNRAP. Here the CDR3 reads CASGSPAGRPMNTEAFF. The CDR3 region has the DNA TGTGCTAGTGGTTCCCCGGCAGGGAGACCCATGAACACTGAAGCTTTCTTT. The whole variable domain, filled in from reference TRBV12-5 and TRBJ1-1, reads DARVTQTPRHKVTEMGQEVTMRCQPILGHNTVFWYRQTMMQGLELLAYFRNRAPLDDSGMPKDRFSAEMPDATLATLKIQPSEPRDSAVYFCASGSPAGRPMNTEAFFGQGTRLTVV.

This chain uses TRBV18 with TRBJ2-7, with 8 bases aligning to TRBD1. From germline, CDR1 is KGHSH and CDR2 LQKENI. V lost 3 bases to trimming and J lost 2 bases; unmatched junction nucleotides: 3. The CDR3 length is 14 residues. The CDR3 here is CASSPRTGTYEQYV. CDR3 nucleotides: TGTGCCAGCTCACCGAGGACAGGGACCTACGAGCAGTACGTC.

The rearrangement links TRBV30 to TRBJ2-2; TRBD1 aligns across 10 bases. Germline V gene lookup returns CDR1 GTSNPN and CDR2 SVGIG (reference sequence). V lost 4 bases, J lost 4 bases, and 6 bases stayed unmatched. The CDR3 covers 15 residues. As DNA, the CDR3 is TGTGCCTGGAAGAGACAGGGGGCGGGCACCGGGGAGCTGTTTTTT. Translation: CAWKRQGAGTGELFF.

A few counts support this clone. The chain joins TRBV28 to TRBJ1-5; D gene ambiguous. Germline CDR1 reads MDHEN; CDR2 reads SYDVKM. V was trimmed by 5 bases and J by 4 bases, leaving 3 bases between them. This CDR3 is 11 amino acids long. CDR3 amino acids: CASSQNQPQHF. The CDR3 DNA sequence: TGTGCCAGCAGTCAGAATCAGCCCCAGCATTTT.

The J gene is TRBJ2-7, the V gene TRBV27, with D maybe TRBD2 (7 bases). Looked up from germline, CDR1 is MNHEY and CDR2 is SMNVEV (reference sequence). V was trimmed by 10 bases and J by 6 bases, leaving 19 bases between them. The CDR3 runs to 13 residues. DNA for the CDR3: TGTGCCACATCACATGGGGGGGCGAGCGAGCAGTACTTC. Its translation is CATSHGGASEQYF.

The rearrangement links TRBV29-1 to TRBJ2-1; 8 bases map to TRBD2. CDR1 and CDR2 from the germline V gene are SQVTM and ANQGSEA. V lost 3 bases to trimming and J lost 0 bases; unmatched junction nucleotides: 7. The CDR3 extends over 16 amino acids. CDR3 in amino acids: CSVDPIGGASYNEQFF. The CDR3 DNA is TGCAGCGTTGACCCCATCGGGGGGGCCTCCTACAATGAGCAGTTCTTC.

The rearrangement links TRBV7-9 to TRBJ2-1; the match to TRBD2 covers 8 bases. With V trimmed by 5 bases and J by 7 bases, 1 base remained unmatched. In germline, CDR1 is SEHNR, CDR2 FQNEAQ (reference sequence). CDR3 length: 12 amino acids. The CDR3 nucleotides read TGTGCCAGCAGCCGGGGGGGTAATGAGCAGTTCTTC. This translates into CASSRGGNEQFF.

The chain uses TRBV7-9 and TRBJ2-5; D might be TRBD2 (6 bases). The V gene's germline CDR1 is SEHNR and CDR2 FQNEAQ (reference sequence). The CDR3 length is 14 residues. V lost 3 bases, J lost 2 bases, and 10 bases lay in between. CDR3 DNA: TGTGCCAGCAGCTTTTGGGGGGAACAAGAGACCCAGTACTTC. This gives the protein CASSFWGEQETQYF.

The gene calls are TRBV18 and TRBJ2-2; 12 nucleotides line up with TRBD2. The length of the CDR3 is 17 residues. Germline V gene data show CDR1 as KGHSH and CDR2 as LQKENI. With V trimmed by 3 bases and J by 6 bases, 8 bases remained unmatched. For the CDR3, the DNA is TGTGCCAGCTCACCTTGGACTAGCGGGAAGTGGGCCGGGGAGCTGTTTTTT. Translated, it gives CASSPWTSGKWAGELFF.

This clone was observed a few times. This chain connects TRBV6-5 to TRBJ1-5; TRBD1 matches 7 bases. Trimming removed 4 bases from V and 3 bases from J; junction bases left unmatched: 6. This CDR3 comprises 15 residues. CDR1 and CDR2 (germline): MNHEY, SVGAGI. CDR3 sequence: CASSSTGTDNQPQHF. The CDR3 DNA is TGTGCCAGCAGTTCCACCGGGACAGACAATCAGCCCCAGCATTTT.

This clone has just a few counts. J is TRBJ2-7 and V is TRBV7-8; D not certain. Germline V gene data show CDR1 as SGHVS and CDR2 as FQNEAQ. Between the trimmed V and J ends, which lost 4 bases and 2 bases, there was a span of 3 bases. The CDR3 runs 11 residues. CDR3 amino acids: CASSSPYEQYF. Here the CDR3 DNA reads TGTGCCAGCAGCTCCCCCTACGAGCAGTACTTC. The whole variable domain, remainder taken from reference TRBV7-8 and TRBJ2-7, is GAGVSQSPRYKVAKRGQDVALRCDPISGHVSLFWYQQALGQGPEFLTYFQNEAQLDKSGLPSDRFFAERPEGSVSTLKIQRTQQEDSAVYLCASSSPYEQYFGPGTRLTVT.

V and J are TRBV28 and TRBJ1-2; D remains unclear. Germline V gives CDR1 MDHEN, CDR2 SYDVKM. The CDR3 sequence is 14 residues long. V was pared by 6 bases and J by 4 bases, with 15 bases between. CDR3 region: CASRGRPLGYGYTF. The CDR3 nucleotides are TGTGCCAGCAGAGGACGGCCATTAGGCTATGGCTACACCTTC.

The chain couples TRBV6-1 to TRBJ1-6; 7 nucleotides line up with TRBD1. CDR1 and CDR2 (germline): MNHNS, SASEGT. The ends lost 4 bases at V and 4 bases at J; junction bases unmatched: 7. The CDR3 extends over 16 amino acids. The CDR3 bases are TGTGCCAGCAGTGCCCCAGGGGGAGGTTATAATTCACCCCTCCACTTT. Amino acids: CASSAPGGGYNSPLHF.

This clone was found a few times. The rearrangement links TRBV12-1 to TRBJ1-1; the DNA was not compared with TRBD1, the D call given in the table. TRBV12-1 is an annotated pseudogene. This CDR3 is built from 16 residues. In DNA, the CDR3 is TGTGCCAGCAGCTATCCCAACAGGGGGTTGTACACTGAAGCTTTCTTT. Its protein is CASSYPNRGLYTEAFF.

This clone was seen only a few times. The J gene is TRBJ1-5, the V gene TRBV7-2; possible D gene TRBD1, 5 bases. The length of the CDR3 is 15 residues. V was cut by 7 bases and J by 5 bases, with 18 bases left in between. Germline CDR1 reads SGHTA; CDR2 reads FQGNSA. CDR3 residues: CASTLSAGPHQPQHF. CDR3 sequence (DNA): TGTGCCAGCACCCTATCGGCAGGGCCCCATCAGCCCCAGCATTTT.

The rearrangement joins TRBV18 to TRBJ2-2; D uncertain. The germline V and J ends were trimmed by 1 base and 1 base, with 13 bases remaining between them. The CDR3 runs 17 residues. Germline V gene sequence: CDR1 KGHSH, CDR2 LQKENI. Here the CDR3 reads CASSPLRSSLNTGELFF. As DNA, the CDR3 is TGTGCCAGCTCACCACTCAGGTCCTCCTTGAACACCGGGGAGCTGTTTTTT. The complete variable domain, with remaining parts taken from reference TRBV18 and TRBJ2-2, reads NAGVMQNPRHLVRRRGQEARLRCSPMKGHSHVYWYRQLPEEGLKFMVYLQKENIIDESGMPKERFSAEFPKEGPSILRIQQVVRGDSAAYFCASSPLRSSLNTGELFFGEGSRLTVL.

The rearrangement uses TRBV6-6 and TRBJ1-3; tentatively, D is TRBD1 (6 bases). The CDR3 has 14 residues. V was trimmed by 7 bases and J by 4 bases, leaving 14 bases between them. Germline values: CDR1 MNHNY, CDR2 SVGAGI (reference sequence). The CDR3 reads CASTRGAQGNTIYF. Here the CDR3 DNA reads TGTGCCAGCACCCGGGGGGCCCAGGGAAACACCATATATTTT.

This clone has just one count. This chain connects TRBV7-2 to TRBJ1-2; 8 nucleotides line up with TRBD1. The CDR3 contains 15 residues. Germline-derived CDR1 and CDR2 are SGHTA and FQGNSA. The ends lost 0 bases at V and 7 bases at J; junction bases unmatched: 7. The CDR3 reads CASSLAYDRGGGYTF. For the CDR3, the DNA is TGTGCCAGCAGCTTAGCCTACGACAGGGGTGGTGGCTACACCTTC.

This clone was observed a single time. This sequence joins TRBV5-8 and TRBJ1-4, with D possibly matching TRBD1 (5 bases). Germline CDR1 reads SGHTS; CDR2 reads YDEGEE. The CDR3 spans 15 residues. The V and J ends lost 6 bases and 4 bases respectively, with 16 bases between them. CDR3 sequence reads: CASTSDDRYNEKLFF. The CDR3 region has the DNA TGTGCCAGCACCTCTGACGACAGATATAATGAAAAACTGTTTTTT.

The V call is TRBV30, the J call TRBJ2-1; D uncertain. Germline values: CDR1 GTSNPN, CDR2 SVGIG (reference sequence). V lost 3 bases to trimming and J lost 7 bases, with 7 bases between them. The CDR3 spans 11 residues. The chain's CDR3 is CAWRGRNEQFF. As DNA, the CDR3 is TGTGCCTGGAGAGGAAGGAATGAGCAGTTCTTC.

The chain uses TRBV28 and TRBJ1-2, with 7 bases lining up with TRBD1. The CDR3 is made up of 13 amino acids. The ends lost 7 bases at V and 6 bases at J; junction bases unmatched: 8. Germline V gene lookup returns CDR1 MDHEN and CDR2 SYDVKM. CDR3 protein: CASTIGQGDGYTF. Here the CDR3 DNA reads TGTGCCAGCACCATAGGGCAGGGGGATGGCTACACCTTC.

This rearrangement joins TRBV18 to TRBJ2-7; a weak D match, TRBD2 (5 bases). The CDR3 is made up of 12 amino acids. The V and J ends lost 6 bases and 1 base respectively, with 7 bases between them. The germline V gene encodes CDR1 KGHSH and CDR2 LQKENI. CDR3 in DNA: TGTGCCAGCTCTGGACTTTCCTACGAGCAGTACTTC. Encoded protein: CASSGLSYEQYF.